This T cell receptor beta chain was profiled in a study of blood T cells in healthy people across ages. Findings and limits, study-wide: TCR beta diversity was tightly associated with the proportion of naive T cells.

Primers used in a second PCR of about 7 to 11 cycles were a sample-barcoded 5' primer and a J-beta primer mix. TCRdb itself ran the 5' RACE reads through MiXCR, one entry per CDR3 protein. The sample records approximately 800,000 distinct CDR3 sequences, 45% to 70% being singletons. About this clonotype: Its specificity is not known.

The donors, all healthy, were Caucasians living in Russia, aged about 6 to 95. V was clipped by 3 bases and J by 4 bases; unmatched bases: 0. This CDR3 contains 14 residues. Germline loops: CDR1 ENHRY, CDR2 SYGVKD. This sequence was found in a man aged 40-55 years in good health. Sequences were obtained from blood. The chain links TRBV10-3 to TRBJ2-1; 10 positions match TRBD2. The CDR3 here is CAISDSGGYNEQFF. The DNA for the CDR3 is TGTGCCATCAGTGATAGCGGGGGGTACAATGAGCAGTTCTTC.